A selection of T cell receptor beta chains follows, all from one sample in a study of OX40 agonist ivuxolimab in advanced cancers. Some clones are missing from TCRdb's copy, which holds only in-frame ones; the method was immunoSEQ multiplex PCR. The sample yields approximately 72,000 clones, 84% seen once. The sample here was CD4+ or CD8+ T cells sorted from blood, taken in a trial of the OX40 agonist ivuxolimab. These receptors all stem from an adult with an advanced solid tumor such as melanoma, head and neck, liver or kidney cancer. The CDR3 runs from the conserved cysteine through the conserved F or W. A D gene is named only where the DNA matches it firmly.

>15|TRBJ2-3|TRBV4-3|TRBD2
CASSSSGRGTDTQYF
>15|TRBJ2-7|TRBV10-3|TRBD2
CAISVIAGGTYEQYF
>15|TRBJ1-5|TRBV27|TRBD1
CASSPWTGSNQPQHF
>11|TRBJ2-7|TRBV20-1|-
CSAGERYEQYF
>15|TRBJ2-1|TRBV11-2|TRBD2
CASSFIAGGPNEQFF
>16|TRBJ2-5|TRBV5-4|TRBD1
CASSSYGTGIQETQYF
>17|TRBJ1-5|TRBV18|TRBD1
CASSLQGSGVGNQPQHF
>15|TRBJ2-7|TRBV10-3|TRBD1
CAISEPTGVTYEQYF
>16|TRBJ2-7|TRBV5-6|TRBD2
CASSPGLAGIKGEQYF
>16|TRBJ2-7|TRBV19|TRBD1
CASSPSSGTGGDEQYF
>15|TRBJ1-1|TRBV7-2|-
CASSPSPRGHTEAFF
>15|TRBJ2-7|TRBV18|-
CASSPSTGDYGEQYF
>16|TRBJ2-3|TRBV9|-
CASSALASASTDTQYF
>14|TRBJ2-7|TRBV28|-
CASSSPQGRYEQYF
>16|TRBJ1-4|TRBV15|-
CATSRTPRSTNEKLFF
>16|TRBJ2-7|TRBV7-2|-
CASSLAPAGLSYEQYF
>16|TRBJ2-7|TRBV28|-
CASSPPPRASGLEQYF
>13|TRBJ2-1|TRBV11-3|-
CASGVDQMNEQFF
>13|TRBJ2-3|TRBV30|TRBD2
CAWSAVSGAAQYF
>16|TRBJ1-2|TRBV5-1|-
CASSLSSGVDGYGYTF
>15|TRBJ2-7|TRBV6-6|TRBD1
CASNRGQGSIHEQYF
>14|TRBJ2-2|TRBV7-2|-
CASKQGRPTGELFF
>15|TRBJ2-3|TRBV2|TRBD2
CASSSLAGGTDTQYF
>16|TRBJ1-3|TRBV7-6|-
CASSLERRNSGNTIYF
>20|TRBJ2-2|TRBV13|-
CASRPKYSGQTQANTGELFF
>10|TRBJ2-5|TRBV20-1|-
CSALRETQYF
>14|TRBJ1-1|TRBV9|-
CASSVVGVNTEAFF
>12|TRBJ2-5|TRBV29-1|-
CSVDGWGETQYF
>13|TRBJ1-1|TRBV2|-
CASGRGSNTEAFF
>13|TRBJ2-7|TRBV5-1|-
CASTDPGAREQYF
>13|TRBJ1-6|TRBV10-3|-
CAINPGRDSPLHF
>15|TRBJ2-1|TRBV19|TRBD2
CASSNSGGLGNEQFF
>16|TRBJ2-3|TRBV11-2|TRBD2
CASSALAGGSQDTQYF
>15|TRBJ2-2|TRBV5-4|TRBD1
CASSMGQGNTGELFF
>13|TRBJ1-1|TRBV6-1|-
CASSLQGNTEAFF
>16|TRBJ2-1|TRBV19|-
CASSSTAPRVGNEQFF
>13|TRBJ1-3|TRBV6-1|-
CASKIGGGNTIYF
>15|TRBJ2-1|TRBV10-2|TRBD2
CASSERGLAVNEQFF
>15|TRBJ1-5|TRBV7-2|TRBD1
CASSFGQGATQPQHF
>17|TRBJ2-4|TRBV4-2|-
CASSQVGGSGAKNIQYF
>15|TRBJ2-2|TRBV5-1|TRBD2
CASSHSSGGTGELFF
>13|TRBJ1-3|TRBV29-1|-
CSVAVFSGNTIYF
>14|TRBJ1-5|TRBV28|-
CASARGGSNQPQHF
>13|TRBJ2-7|TRBV5-6|TRBD2
CASSLMTSGSGEF
>13|TRBJ2-1|TRBV6-5|-
CASTYDKGNEQFF
>15|TRBJ2-7|TRBV6-5|TRBD1
CASSKRTGVGYEQYF
>15|TRBJ2-7|TRBV19|-
CASSSPGQLTYEQYF